What follows are 24 T cell receptor beta chains derived from one specimen sequenced in a study of OX40 agonist ivuxolimab in advanced cancers. Sequenced by immunoSEQ multiplex PCR; TCRdb stores in-frame clones only, minus some. The table shows more than 100,000 clones, with just over 90% occurring only once. The specimen comprised CD4+ or CD8+ T cells sorted from blood, sampled in a trial of the OX40 agonist ivuxolimab. These receptors all come from an adult with an advanced solid tumor such as melanoma, head and neck, liver or kidney cancer.

V usage is TRBV28 and J usage is TRBJ1-5, with D unresolved. This CDR3 contains 12 residues. Germline values: CDR1 MDHEN, CDR2 SYDVKM. V dropped 7 bases and J dropped 3 bases, with 7 bases sitting between them. CDR3 sequence: CASTQFNQPQHF. The DNA of the CDR3 is TGTGCCAGCACACAATTCAATCAGCCCCAGCATTTT.

CDR3: CASSLSPGAVEQFF. CDR3 sequence (DNA): TGTGCCAGCAGCTTATCTCCGGGGGCTGTTGAGCAGTTCTTC. This chain uses TRBV11-2 with TRBJ2-1; D may correspond to TRBD1 or TRBD2 (6 bases each). From germline, CDR1 is SGHAT and CDR2 FQNNGV. The CDR3 totals 14 residues. Between the trimmed V and J ends, which lost 2 bases and 9 bases, there was a span of 14 bases. Full variable domain (remainder filled in from reference TRBV11-2 and TRBJ2-1): EAGVAQSPRYKIIEKRQSVAFWCNPISGHATLYWYQQILGQGPKLLIQFQNNGVVDDSQLPKDRFSAERLKGVDSTLKIQPAKLEDSAVYLCASSLSPGAVEQFFGPGTRLTVL.

The genes are TRBV6-1 and TRBJ1-5; D is undetermined. This CDR3 has 14 amino acids. The germline CDR1 and CDR2 sequences are MNHNS and SASEGT. The germline V and J ends were trimmed by 1 base and 9 bases, with 13 bases remaining between them. This CDR3 is CASSEVSPAWPQHF. In DNA, the CDR3 is TGTGCCAGCAGTGAAGTGAGTCCTGCTTGGCCCCAGCATTTT.

The chain links TRBV11-3 to TRBJ2-1; TRBD1 aligns across 9 bases. This CDR3 is 15 amino acids long. Germline loops: CDR1 SGHNT, CDR2 YENEEA. V was clipped by 4 bases and J by 5 bases; unmatched bases: 6. Here the CDR3 reads CASSYGQGSHNEQFF. Written as DNA, the CDR3 is TGTGCCAGCAGCTACGGACAGGGGAGTCACAATGAGCAGTTCTTC.

This clone came up once. J is TRBJ2-3 and V is TRBV28; the match to TRBD2 covers 7 bases. The CDR3 has 15 residues. Losses at the gene ends were 6 bases for V and 3 bases for J; bases not matched to a gene: 9. The germline V gene has CDR1 MDHEN and CDR2 SYDVKM. The CDR3 DNA reads as TGTGCCAGCAGCTTAAGGGACTATGAAACAGATACGCAGTATTTT. Translating it yields CASSLRDYETDTQYF.

The rearrangement links TRBV4-3 to TRBJ2-5; 10 nucleotides match TRBD1. V gave up 3 bases and J gave up 5 bases; unmatched junction bases: 6. CDR3 length: 15 amino acids. Germline values: CDR1 LGHNA, CDR2 YSLEER. The CDR3 region is CASSQRDRGDETQYF. The DNA of the CDR3 is TGCGCCAGCAGCCAGCGGGACAGGGGTGACGAGACCCAGTACTTC.

The chain joins TRBV7-3 to TRBJ2-3; tentatively, D is TRBD2 (7 bases). The germline V gene encodes CDR1 SGHTA and CDR2 FQGTGA. V dropped 5 bases and J dropped 2 bases, with 14 bases sitting between them. The CDR3 loop spans 15 amino acids. The CDR3 DNA sequence: TGTGCCAGCAGCCCTGGCGGGGGCCTCACAGATACGCAGTATTTT. Translation gives CASSPGGGLTDTQYF. Filled out from reference TRBV7-3 and TRBJ2-3, the complete variable domain reads GAGVSQTPSNKVTEKGKYVELRCDPISGHTALYWYRQSLGQGPEFLIYFQGTGAADDSGLPNDRFFAVRPEGSVSTLKIQRTERGDSAVYLCASSPGGGLTDTQYFGPGTRLTVL.

This clone was picked up one time. The V and J genes are TRBV5-1 and TRBJ2-7; D ambiguous. This CDR3 contains 14 residues. Germline CDR1 is SGHRS and CDR2 is YFSETQ. The V and J ends lost 3 bases and 0 bases respectively, with 10 bases between them. The CDR3 loop reads CASSYDRTSYEQYF. CDR3 coding DNA: TGCGCCAGCAGCTACGACCGAACCTCCTACGAGCAGTACTTC.

J is TRBJ2-4 and V is TRBV5-1; D gene unclear. The V end lost 1 base, the J end lost 5 bases, and 13 bases lay between the germline ends. The CDR3 runs 15 residues. Germline loops: CDR1 SGHRS, CDR2 YFSETQ. The CDR3 loop is CASSLRLGPENIQYF. CDR3 nucleotides: TGCGCCAGCAGCTTGCGGCTCGGACCGGAAAACATTCAGTACTTC.

This clone came up once. This chain uses TRBV19 with TRBJ2-3, with 8 bases identical to TRBD2. This CDR3 is 15 amino acids long. V lost 10 bases, J lost 3 bases, and 12 bases stayed unmatched. Looked up from germline, CDR1 is LNHDA and CDR2 is SQIVND (reference sequence). CDR3: CATFSPGGATDTQYF. CDR3 bases: TGTGCCACCTTCTCCCCCGGGGGGGCAACAGATACGCAGTATTTT. The entire variable domain, with the rest obtained from reference TRBV19 and TRBJ2-3, is as follows: DGGITQSPKYLFRKEGQNVTLSCEQNLNHDAMYWYRQDPGQGLRLIYYSQIVNDFQKGDIAEGYSVSREKKESFPLTVTSAQKNPTAFYLCATFSPGGATDTQYFGPGTRLTVL.

The DNA of the CDR3 is TGTGCCAGCTCACCCGTGGACAGGAACTATGGCTACACCTTC. Its protein is CASSPVDRNYGYTF. The V gene is TRBV18, the J gene TRBJ1-2, with 7 bases lining up with TRBD1. V was pared by 3 bases and J by 2 bases, with 3 bases of the junction left unmatched. The CDR3 sequence is 14 residues long. Germline V gene sequence: CDR1 KGHSH, CDR2 LQKENI.

This clone was seen a few times. The rearrangement joins TRBV19 to TRBJ1-1; TRBD1 might be the D (6 bases). Trimming left V 3 bases short and J 4 bases short, with 12 bases between. CDR3 size: 14 residues. Germline CDR1 reads LNHDA; CDR2 reads SQIVND (reference sequence). This CDR3 reads CASSIWTDSTEAFF. CDR3 DNA sequence: TGTGCCAGTAGTATCTGGACAGATTCCACTGAAGCTTTCTTT.

The V call is TRBV2, the J call TRBJ2-3; a possible D gene is TRBD2 (6 bases). Germline V gives CDR1 SNHLY, CDR2 FYNNEI. The CDR3 has 15 amino acids. V was trimmed by 7 bases and J by 1 base, leaving 15 bases between them. The CDR3 coding sequence is TGTGCCAGCAAACAAAGCGGGTTCGGCACAGATACGCAGTATTTT. Its protein is CASKQSGFGTDTQYF.

This clone was detected a few times. The chain carries TRBV28 and TRBJ1-6; TRBD1 matches at 7 bases. This CDR3 is built from 16 residues. Germline V CDR1 and CDR2: MDHEN, SYDVKM. The junction had 12 bases not matched to a gene; V was cut back by 3 bases and J by 10 bases. In DNA, the CDR3 is TGTGCCAGCAGTTTGACAGGGTTGGGGATTCGCTCACCCCTCCACTTT. Amino acid sequence: CASSLTGLGIRSPLHF.

The gene calls are TRBV18 and TRBJ1-1; 7 nucleotides line up with TRBD1. The CDR3 covers 15 residues. V lost 6 bases to trimming and J lost 5 bases; unmatched junction nucleotides: 12. Germline values: CDR1 KGHSH, CDR2 LQKENI. CDR3 amino acids: CASSPQGQLGTEAFF. The CDR3 nucleotides are TGTGCCAGCTCCCCCCAGGGACAGCTGGGAACTGAAGCTTTCTTT.

V and J are TRBV28 and TRBJ2-7; 8 nucleotides line up with TRBD2. Per the germline V gene, CDR1 is MDHEN and CDR2 is SYDVKM. The V segment lost 5 bases and the J segment 3 bases; nucleotides outside the gene matches: 9. The CDR3 sequence is 15 residues long. The CDR3 here is CASSTQGLVIYEQYF. CDR3 coding DNA: TGTGCCAGCAGTACCCAGGGACTAGTAATCTACGAGCAGTACTTC.

V and J are TRBV11-3 and TRBJ2-3; possible D gene TRBD2, 5 bases. V was cut by 5 bases and J by 3 bases, with 21 bases left in between. Germline CDR1 reads SGHNT; CDR2 reads YENEEA. This CDR3 contains 17 residues. The CDR3: CASSIRFSGSSTDTQYF. Written as DNA, the CDR3 is TGTGCCAGCAGCATAAGGTTCAGCGGTAGTAGTACAGATACGCAGTATTTT.

V gene TRBV4-1 combines with J gene TRBJ1-2; D call uncertain. In germline, CDR1 is MGHRA, CDR2 YSYEKL. Trimming took 3 bases from V and 5 from J, leaving 16 bases between them. The CDR3 consists of 15 residues. The CDR3 loop is CASSHPLQERYGYTF. The CDR3 region has the DNA TGCGCCAGCAGCCATCCCCTTCAGGAGAGGTATGGCTACACCTTC.

The chain is built from TRBV11-2 and TRBJ1-1; the D gene is possibly TRBD1 (6 bases). The CDR3 totals 15 residues. The germline gives CDR1 SGHAT, CDR2 FQNNGV. V was shortened by 1 base and J by 1 base, with 10 bases between the two germline ends. The CDR3 here is CASSLGGLPNTEAFF. CDR3 DNA: TGTGCCAGCAGCTTAGGGGGGCTTCCGAACACTGAAGCTTTCTTT.

This clone was detected once. V usage is TRBV5-5 and J usage is TRBJ1-1; D perhaps matches TRBD1 (5 bases). Trimming cost V 1 base and J 4 bases, with 20 bases left between them. Germline-derived CDR1 and CDR2 are SGHKS and YYEKEE (reference sequence). The CDR3 loop spans 17 amino acids. CDR3 sequence: CASSLTGSTPRGTEAFF. DNA of the CDR3: TGTGCCAGCAGCTTGACAGGCTCTACCCCCCGGGGCACTGAAGCTTTCTTT.

This clone has a single count. This sequence joins TRBV11-1 and TRBJ2-5; D possibly corresponds to TRBD1 (6 bases). This CDR3 contains 13 residues. CDR1 and CDR2 from the germline V gene are SGHAT and FQDESV (reference sequence). Trimming left V 3 bases short and J 4 bases short, with 9 bases between. CDR3: CASSLGHSETQYF. The CDR3 region has the DNA TGTGCCAGCAGCTTGGGACACTCAGAGACCCAGTACTTC.

The V and J genes are TRBV2 and TRBJ1-6; the D gene is possibly TRBD1 (6 bases). The CDR3 contains 14 residues. CDR1 SNHLY and CDR2 FYNNEI come from the germline V gene. Trimming removed 5 bases from V and 9 bases from J, with 14 bases in between. The CDR3 nucleotides are TGTGCCAGCAGTACAGGGCCAGTCGGTTCACCCCTCCACTTT. Amino acids: CASSTGPVGSPLHF.

The genes are TRBV2 and TRBJ1-3; possibly TRBD1 for D (6 bases). With 4 bases removed from V and 0 bases from J, the gap between germline ends came to 13 bases. This CDR3 region has 16 residues. Germline V gene data show CDR1 as SNHLY and CDR2 as FYNNEI. CDR3 sequence: CASSARGAISGNTIYF. The CDR3 DNA reads TGTGCCAGCAGTGCCAGGGGTGCTATCTCTGGAAACACCATATATTTT.

The rearrangement joins TRBV18 to TRBJ2-1, with TRBD1 matching over 9 bases. The germline V gene encodes CDR1 KGHSH and CDR2 LQKENI. Trimming took 3 bases from V and 6 from J; bases not matched to a gene: 6. This CDR3 spans 15 amino acids. As DNA, the CDR3 is TGTGCCAGCTCACCGGGACAGGGAAGATCCAATGAGCAGTTCTTC. Its translation: CASSPGQGRSNEQFF. Full variable domain (outside the CDR3, taken from reference TRBV18 and TRBJ2-1): NAGVMQNPRHLVRRRGQEARLRCSPMKGHSHVYWYRQLPEEGLKFMVYLQKENIIDESGMPKERFSAEFPKEGPSILRIQQVVRGDSAAYFCASSPGQGRSNEQFFGPGTRLTVL.